Listed here are 24 T cell receptor beta chains from one sample, sequenced in a study of blood T cell repertoires in COVID-19. The table came from immunoSEQ multiplex PCR; TCRdb's copy has only in-frame clones and leaves some out. The sample consists of nearly 80,000 clones, 65% to 85% of them appearing once. The sequenced material came from peripheral blood. These receptors came from a man aged 55 to 69 with active or convalescent COVID-19.

This clone was detected ten times or more. The gene calls are TRBV4-3 and TRBJ1-1, with D perhaps matching TRBD1 (6 bases). The germline V gene encodes CDR1 LGHNA and CDR2 YSLEER. The CDR3 runs 15 residues. Trimming left V 0 bases short and J 2 bases short, with 10 bases between. Written as DNA, the CDR3 is TGCGCCAGCAGCCAAGATTTAGGGACAAACACTGAAGCTTTCTTT. It specifies CASSQDLGTNTEAFF.

The table lists this clone with a few counts. CDR3 coding DNA: TGTGCCAGCAGTGAATTTGGGCATGAGCAGTTCTTC. Amino acid sequence: CASSEFGHEQFF. V gene TRBV25-1 combines with J gene TRBJ2-1; no clear D. Germline V gene data show CDR1 as MGHDK and CDR2 as SYGVNS. V was pared by 1 base and J by 8 bases, with 6 bases between. This CDR3 is built from 12 residues.

The chain employs TRBV3-1 (or the pseudogene TRBV3-2) and TRBJ2-2, with D perhaps matching TRBD2 (5 bases). CDR1 and CDR2 from the germline V gene are LGHDT and YNNKEL (reference sequence). This CDR3 is built from 16 residues. With 5 bases removed from V and 0 bases from J, the gap between germline ends came to 13 bases. Here the CDR3 DNA reads TGTGCCAGCAGCGTAAGACGAGGGTCGAACACCGGGGAGCTGTTTTTT. Protein sequence: CASSVRRGSNTGELFF.

This clone showed up just a few times. The chain has TRBV19 and TRBJ1-2; 7 bases agree with TRBD1. The CDR3 has 16 residues. V shed 4 bases, J shed 8 bases, and the junction held 16 bases outside the gene matches. Germline CDR1 LNHDA, CDR2 SQIVND (reference sequence). The CDR3 is CASSTGTAANEPGYTF. The CDR3, as DNA: TGTGCCAGTAGTACTGGGACAGCCGCAAATGAGCCGGGCTACACCTTC.

This sequence joins TRBV7-2 and TRBJ1-5; 8 bases are a match to TRBD1. The germline CDR1 and CDR2 sequences are SGHTA and FQGNSA. CDR3 size: 15 residues. J lost 5 bases, V lost 0 bases, and 3 bases had no gene match. The CDR3 sequence: CASSLASGGDQPQHF. The CDR3 DNA reads as TGTGCCAGCAGCTTAGCGTCAGGGGGCGATCAGCCCCAGCATTTT.

This chain uses TRBV3-1 (or the pseudogene TRBV3-2) with TRBJ2-7; 8 positions match TRBD2. Looked up from germline, CDR1 is LGHDT and CDR2 is YNNKEL (reference sequence). J lost 3 bases, V lost 1 base, and 2 bases had no gene match. This CDR3 is built from 14 residues. CDR3 amino acids: CASSQAGGLYEQYF. The CDR3 coding sequence is TGTGCCAGCAGCCAAGCGGGGGGGCTCTACGAGCAGTACTTC.

Remarks on this clone: One junction end does not reproduce the germline sequence, and a read error may be involved. The V gene is TRBV7-7, the J gene TRBJ2-5, with 14 nucleotides matching TRBD2. The CDR3 runs to 15 residues. The germline V gene encodes CDR1 SSHAT and CDR2 FNYEAQ (reference sequence). The CDR3 loop reads CASSPTSGGAKTQYF. CDR3 in DNA: TGTGCTAGCAGCCCGACTAGCGGGGGGGCTAAGACCCAGTACTTC.

This rearrangement joins TRBV2 to TRBJ1-1, with a weak D call TRBD1 (6 bases). With 4 bases removed from V and 1 base from J, the gap between germline ends came to 7 bases. The CDR3 spans 13 residues. The germline CDR1 and CDR2 sequences are SNHLY and FYNNEI. The DNA for the CDR3 is TGTGCCAGCAGTGTGGGACAGAACACTGAAGCTTTCTTT. Its protein is CASSVGQNTEAFF.

This sequence joins TRBV29-1 and TRBJ1-2, with 7 bases fitting TRBD1. With V trimmed by 4 bases and J by 0 bases, 2 bases remained unmatched. This CDR3 contains 13 residues. Germline lookup yields CDR1 SQVTM and CDR2 ANQGSEA. This CDR3 is CSVVGQPNYGYTF. DNA for the CDR3: TGCAGCGTTGTGGGACAGCCTAACTATGGCTACACCTTC.

The rearrangement links TRBV19 to TRBJ2-7; 8 bases fit TRBD1. Germline CDR1 reads LNHDA; CDR2 reads SQIVND (reference sequence). After removal of 1 base from V and 7 bases from J, the junction contained 9 bases not matched to a gene. The CDR3 spans 15 residues. The DNA of the CDR3 is TGTGCCAGTAGTATAGGAGACAGGGGTGTTCGGGAGCAGTACTTC. Translation: CASSIGDRGVREQYF.

This clone was seen just once. V is TRBV9 and J is TRBJ2-1; D possibly corresponds to TRBD1 (6 bases). The CDR3 spans 16 residues. Germline-derived CDR1 and CDR2 are SGDLS and YYNGEE. With 0 bases removed from V and 4 bases from J, the gap between germline ends came to 14 bases. Here the CDR3 reads CASSVAGRGGYNEQFF. CDR3 nucleotide sequence: TGTGCCAGCAGCGTAGCCGGCAGGGGCGGGTACAATGAGCAGTTCTTC.

V usage is TRBV5-1 and J usage is TRBJ1-2; possible D gene TRBD1, 6 bases. V dropped 0 bases and J dropped 7 bases, with 16 bases sitting between them. This CDR3 has 15 residues. Germline V CDR1 and CDR2: SGHRS, YFSETQ. The CDR3 DNA follows: TGCGCCAGCAGCTTGGTTCAGGGGCCGAGTTCTGGCTACACCTTC. Amino acid sequence: CASSLVQGPSSGYTF.

V gene TRBV20-1 combines with J gene TRBJ2-1, with 8 bases matching TRBD2. V lost 3 bases and J lost 6; bases outside the gene matches: 4. Germline lookup yields CDR1 DFQATT and CDR2 SNEGSKA (reference sequence). The CDR3 contains 13 residues. This chain's CDR3 is CSASYGGANEQFF. CDR3 DNA: TGCAGTGCTAGTTACGGGGGGGCCAATGAGCAGTTCTTC.

The chain joins TRBV18 to TRBJ1-4; D is unclear. V was pared by 0 bases and J by 8 bases, with 13 bases between. The V gene's germline CDR1 is KGHSH and CDR2 LQKENI. The CDR3 has 15 residues. Here the CDR3 reads CASSPPGRSGEKLFF. The CDR3 DNA is TGTGCCAGCTCACCACCGGGAAGATCGGGAGAAAAACTGTTTTTT.

The chain carries TRBV6-1 and TRBJ2-5; D is unclear. Germline V lookup: CDR1 MNHNS, CDR2 SASEGT. The CDR3 is 14 amino acids. With 1 base removed from V and 3 bases from J, the gap between germline ends came to 9 bases. Here the CDR3 reads CASSEVGAEETQYF. The DNA for the CDR3 is TGTGCCAGCAGTGAAGTCGGAGCCGAAGAGACCCAGTACTTC.

The V gene is TRBV6-1, the J gene TRBJ1-5, with 9 bases lining up with TRBD1. Trimming took 2 bases from V and 5 from J; bases not matched to a gene: 4. Germline CDR1 is MNHNS and CDR2 is SASEGT. The CDR3 sequence is 15 residues long. The CDR3 nucleotides are TGTGCCAGCAGTGAACTGGACAGGGGTTATCAGCCCCAGCATTTT. Translating it yields CASSELDRGYQPQHF.

Points on this clone: One end of the junction is discordant with germline, which a read error may explain. As DNA, the CDR3 is TGTGCCAGCAGCTCCTACAACCGACAGGTCTTC. Its translation is CASSSYNRQVF. This chain connects TRBV5-4 to TRBJ2-1, with D maybe TRBD1 (6 bases). The CDR3 length is 11 residues. Germline CDR1 and CDR2: SGHNT and YYREEE (reference sequence).

The rearrangement links TRBV2 to TRBJ1-5, with no clear D. Germline V gene sequence: CDR1 SNHLY, CDR2 FYNNEI. V was clipped by 4 bases and J by 2 bases, with 21 bases between them. The length of the CDR3 is 18 residues. CDR3 residues: CASSVPVGGLEGNQPQHF. CDR3 coding DNA: TGTGCCAGCAGTGTTCCGGTGGGAGGGCTCGAGGGCAATCAGCCCCAGCATTTT.

The V call is TRBV6-6, the J call TRBJ2-5; D is ambiguous. From germline, CDR1 is MNHNY and CDR2 SVGAGI (reference sequence). The CDR3 totals 15 residues. Trimming took off 6 bases at V and 1 base at J, with 15 bases between the two ends. The CDR3 is CASRPTPGTQETQYF. CDR3 coding DNA: TGTGCCAGCAGGCCGACCCCGGGTACCCAAGAGACCCAGTACTTC.

This clone was picked up one time. The rearrangement uses TRBV3-1 (or the pseudogene TRBV3-2) and TRBJ1-6, with TRBD1 matching 7 bases. Germline V gives CDR1 LGHDT, CDR2 YNNKEL (reference sequence). Trimming at V came to 2 bases and at J to 7 bases, leaving 11 bases not matched to a gene. The CDR3 contains 17 residues. This CDR3 reads CASSQTGLRDRNSPLHF. The CDR3 nucleotides read TGTGCCAGCAGCCAAACGGGGCTCCGGGACAGAAATTCACCCCTCCACTTT.

The chain joins TRBV5-1 to TRBJ2-7; the match to TRBD1 covers 8 bases. The CDR3 contains 14 residues. Losses at the gene ends were 5 bases for V and 7 bases for J; bases not matched to a gene: 11. Germline V gene sequence: CDR1 SGHRS, CDR2 YFSETQ. The CDR3 loop is CASRTDRGRGEQYF. For the CDR3, the DNA is TGCGCCAGCAGGACCGACAGGGGAAGAGGGGAGCAGTACTTC.

The chain combines TRBV4-2 with TRBJ1-2; 7 nucleotides line up with TRBD1. This CDR3 spans 16 amino acids. Germline V gives CDR1 LGHNA, CDR2 YNFKEQ. Trimming removed 0 bases from V and 1 base from J; junction bases left unmatched: 5. For the CDR3, the DNA is TGTGCCAGCAGCCAAGAACAGGGACAGAATAACTATGGCTACACCTTC. It yields the protein CASSQEQGQNNYGYTF.

This clone came up once. This chain connects TRBV5-8 to TRBJ1-2, with TRBD1 matching 7 bases. The length of the CDR3 is 14 residues. Germline CDR1 and CDR2: SGHTS and YDEGEE. The V gene end was trimmed by 2 bases and the J gene end by 4 bases; junction bases not matched to a gene: 5. The CDR3 here is CASSLTGVRYGYTF. CDR3 in DNA: TGTGCCAGCAGCTTAACAGGGGTGCGCTATGGCTACACCTTC.

The rearrangement uses TRBV9 and TRBJ1-1; possible D gene TRBD1, 6 bases. Germline CDR1 reads SGDLS; CDR2 reads YYNGEE. Trimming took 0 bases from V and 2 from J, leaving 17 bases between them. The length of the CDR3 is 17 residues. The CDR3 nucleotides are TGTGCCAGCAGCGTAGGGGGATGGCCAGGGGCAAACACTGAAGCTTTCTTT. This encodes CASSVGGWPGANTEAFF. Full variable domain (outside the CDR3, taken from reference TRBV9 and TRBJ1-1): DSGVTQTPKHLITATGQRVTLRCSPRSGDLSVYWYQQSLDQGLQFLIQYYNGEERAKGNILERFSAQQFPDLHSELNLSSLELGDSALYFCASSVGGWPGANTEAFFGQGTRLTVV.